This TCR beta chain emerged from a study of blood T cells in healthy people across ages. This clonotype was found many times. Germline V gene data show CDR1 as SNHLY and CDR2 as FYNNEI. There are 14 residues in the CDR3. V lost 9 bases to trimming and J lost 7 bases; unmatched junction nucleotides: 6. A second PCR, run for roughly 7 to 11 cycles, used a sample-barcoded 5' primer plus a J-beta primer mix. TCRdb processed the 5' RACE reads anew with MiXCR; each CDR3 protein has one entry. Of roughly 650,000 distinct CDR3 sequences in the sample, less than 40% are singletons; the top ten hold 15%. Sequenced material: blood. The chain recombines TRBV2 with TRBJ2-1; 13 positions match TRBD2. The sequence was obtained from a woman at least 80 years old in good health. CDR3 sequence: CASRLAGGVNEQFF. The CDR3 DNA reads TGTGCCAGTAGACTAGCGGGGGGTGTGAATGAGCAGTTCTTC.